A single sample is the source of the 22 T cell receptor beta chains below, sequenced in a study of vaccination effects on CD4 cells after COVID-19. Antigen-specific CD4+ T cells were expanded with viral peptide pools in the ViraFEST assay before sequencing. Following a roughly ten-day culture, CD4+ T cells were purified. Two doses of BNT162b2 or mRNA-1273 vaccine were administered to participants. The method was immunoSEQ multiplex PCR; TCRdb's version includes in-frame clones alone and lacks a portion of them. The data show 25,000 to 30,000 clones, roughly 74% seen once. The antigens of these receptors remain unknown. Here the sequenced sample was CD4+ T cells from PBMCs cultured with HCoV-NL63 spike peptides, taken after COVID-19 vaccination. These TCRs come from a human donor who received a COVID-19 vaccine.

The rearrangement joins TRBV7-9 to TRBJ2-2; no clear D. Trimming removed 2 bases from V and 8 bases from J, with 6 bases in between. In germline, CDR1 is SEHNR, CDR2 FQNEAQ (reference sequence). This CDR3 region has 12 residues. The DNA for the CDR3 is TGTGCCAGCAGCTTATCCCTGGGGGAGCTGTTTTTT. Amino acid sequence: CASSLSLGELFF.

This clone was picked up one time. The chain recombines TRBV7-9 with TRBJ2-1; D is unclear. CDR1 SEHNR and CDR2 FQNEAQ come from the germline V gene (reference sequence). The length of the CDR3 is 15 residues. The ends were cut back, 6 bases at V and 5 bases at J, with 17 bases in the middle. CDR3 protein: CASRNGQTGDNEQFF. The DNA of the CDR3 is TGTGCCAGCAGGAATGGGCAAACTGGGGACAATGAGCAGTTCTTC.

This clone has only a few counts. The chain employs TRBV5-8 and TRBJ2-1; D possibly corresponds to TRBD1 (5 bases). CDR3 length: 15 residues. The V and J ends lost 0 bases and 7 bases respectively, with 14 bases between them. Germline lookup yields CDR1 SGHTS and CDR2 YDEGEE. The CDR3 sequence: CASSLAGRGHNEQFF. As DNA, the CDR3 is TGTGCCAGCAGCTTGGCCGGGCGCGGACATAATGAGCAGTTCTTC.

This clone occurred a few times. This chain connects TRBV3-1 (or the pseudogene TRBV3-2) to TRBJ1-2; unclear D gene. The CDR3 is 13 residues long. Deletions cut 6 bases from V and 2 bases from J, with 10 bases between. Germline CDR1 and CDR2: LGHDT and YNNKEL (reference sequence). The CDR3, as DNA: TGTGCCAGCAGTGAGTCGCCCAACTATGGCTACACCTTC. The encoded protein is CASSESPNYGYTF.

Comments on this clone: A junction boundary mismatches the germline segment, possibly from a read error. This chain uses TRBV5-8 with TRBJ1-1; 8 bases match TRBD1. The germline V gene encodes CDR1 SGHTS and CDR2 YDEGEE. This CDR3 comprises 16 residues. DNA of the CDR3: TGTGCCAGCAGATTGGCTGTAGGACAGGGAGGGACTGAAGCTTTCTTT. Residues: CASRLAVGQGGTEAFF.

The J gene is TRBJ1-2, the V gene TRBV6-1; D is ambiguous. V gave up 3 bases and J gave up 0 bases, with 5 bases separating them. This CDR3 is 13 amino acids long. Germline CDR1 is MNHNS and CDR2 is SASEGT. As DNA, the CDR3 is TGTGCCAGCAGTGACGGATCTAACTATGGCTACACCTTC. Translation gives CASSDGSNYGYTF.

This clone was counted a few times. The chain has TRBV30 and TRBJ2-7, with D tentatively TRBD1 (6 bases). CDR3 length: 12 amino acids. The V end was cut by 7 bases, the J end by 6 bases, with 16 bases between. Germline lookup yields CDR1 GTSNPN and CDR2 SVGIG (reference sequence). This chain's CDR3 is CASDRPRGEQYF. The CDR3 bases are TGTGCCTCCGACAGGCCTAGGGGCGAGCAGTACTTC.

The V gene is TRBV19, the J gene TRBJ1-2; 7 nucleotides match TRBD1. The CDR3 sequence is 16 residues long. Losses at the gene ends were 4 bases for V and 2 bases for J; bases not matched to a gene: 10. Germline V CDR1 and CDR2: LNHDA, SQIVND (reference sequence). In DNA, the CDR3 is TGTGCCAGTAGTACGACAGGGAGTGCCCAAAACTATGGCTACACCTTC. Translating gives CASSTTGSAQNYGYTF.

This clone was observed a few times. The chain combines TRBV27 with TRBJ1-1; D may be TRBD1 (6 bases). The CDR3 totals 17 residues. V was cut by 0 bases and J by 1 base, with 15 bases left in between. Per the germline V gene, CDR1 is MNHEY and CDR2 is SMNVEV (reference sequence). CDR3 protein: CASSLSYPGTPNTEAFF. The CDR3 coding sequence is TGTGCCAGCAGTTTATCGTACCCCGGGACACCGAACACTGAAGCTTTCTTT.

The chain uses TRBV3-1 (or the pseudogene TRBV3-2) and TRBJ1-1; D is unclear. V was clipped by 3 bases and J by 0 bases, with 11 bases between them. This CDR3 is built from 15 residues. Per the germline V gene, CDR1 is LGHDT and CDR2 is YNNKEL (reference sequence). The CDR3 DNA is TGTGCCAGCAGCCAGGGAACAGCCATGAACACTGAAGCTTTCTTT. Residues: CASSQGTAMNTEAFF.

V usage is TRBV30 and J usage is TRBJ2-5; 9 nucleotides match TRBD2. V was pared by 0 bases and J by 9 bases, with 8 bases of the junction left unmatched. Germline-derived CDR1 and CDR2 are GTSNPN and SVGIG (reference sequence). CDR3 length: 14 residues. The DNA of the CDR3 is TGTGCCTGGAGTGTCTCTAGCGGGGTTGGGGCCCAGTACTTC. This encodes CAWSVSSGVGAQYF.

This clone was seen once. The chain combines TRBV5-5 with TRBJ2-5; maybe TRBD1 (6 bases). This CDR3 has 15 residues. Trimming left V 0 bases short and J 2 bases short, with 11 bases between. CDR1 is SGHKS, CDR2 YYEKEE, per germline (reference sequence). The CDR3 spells CASSLERQAQETQYF. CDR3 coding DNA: TGTGCCAGCAGCTTGGAAAGACAGGCGCAAGAGACCCAGTACTTC.

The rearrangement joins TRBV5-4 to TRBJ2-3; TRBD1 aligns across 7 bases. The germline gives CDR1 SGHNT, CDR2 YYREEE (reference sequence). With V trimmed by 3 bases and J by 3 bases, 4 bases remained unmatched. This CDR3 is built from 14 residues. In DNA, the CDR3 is TGTGCCAGCAGCTCGGGACAGACAACAGATACGCAGTATTTT. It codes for CASSSGQTTDTQYF.

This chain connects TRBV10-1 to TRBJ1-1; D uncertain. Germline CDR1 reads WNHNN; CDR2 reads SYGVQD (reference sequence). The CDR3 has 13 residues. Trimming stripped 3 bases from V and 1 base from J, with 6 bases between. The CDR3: CASSDEKNTEAFF. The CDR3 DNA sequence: TGCGCCAGCAGTGATGAGAAGAACACTGAAGCTTTCTTT.

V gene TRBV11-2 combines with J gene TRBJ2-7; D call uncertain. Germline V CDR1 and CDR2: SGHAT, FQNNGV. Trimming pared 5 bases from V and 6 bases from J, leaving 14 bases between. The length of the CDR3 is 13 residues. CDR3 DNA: TGTGCCAGCAGCCTCCAAACTTCAACCGAGCAGTACTTC. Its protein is CASSLQTSTEQYF. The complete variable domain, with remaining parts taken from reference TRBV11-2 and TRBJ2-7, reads EAGVAQSPRYKIIEKRQSVAFWCNPISGHATLYWYQQILGQGPKLLIQFQNNGVVDDSQLPKDRFSAERLKGVDSTLKIQPAKLEDSAVYLCASSLQTSTEQYFGPGTRLTVT.

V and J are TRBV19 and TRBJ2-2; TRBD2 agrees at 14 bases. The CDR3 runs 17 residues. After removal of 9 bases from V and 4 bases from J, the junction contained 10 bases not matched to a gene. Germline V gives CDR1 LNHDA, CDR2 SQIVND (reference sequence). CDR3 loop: CARGSGLAGVGTGELFF. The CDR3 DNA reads TGTGCCAGAGGGTCGGGACTAGCGGGAGTCGGCACCGGGGAGCTGTTTTTT.

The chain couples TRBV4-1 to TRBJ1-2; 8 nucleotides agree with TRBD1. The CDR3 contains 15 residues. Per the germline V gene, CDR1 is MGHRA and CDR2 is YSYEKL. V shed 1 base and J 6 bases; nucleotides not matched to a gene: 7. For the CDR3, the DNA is TGCGCCAGCAGCCAAGCGGCAGGGGGCGCGGATGGCTACACCTTC. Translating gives CASSQAAGGADGYTF.

The CDR3 reads CASSLIGGGYTF. CDR3 nucleotide sequence: TGTGCCAGCAGTTTAATCGGGGGTGGCTACACCTTC. The V and J genes are TRBV12-3 or TRBV12-4 and TRBJ1-2, with D possibly being TRBD1 (5 bases). This CDR3 contains 12 residues. V was cut by 2 bases and J by 7 bases, with 8 bases left in between.

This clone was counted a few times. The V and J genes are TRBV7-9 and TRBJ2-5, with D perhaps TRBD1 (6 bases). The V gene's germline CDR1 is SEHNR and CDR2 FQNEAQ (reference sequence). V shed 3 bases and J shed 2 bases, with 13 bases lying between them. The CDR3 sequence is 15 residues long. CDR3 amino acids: CASSLGRGGQETQYF. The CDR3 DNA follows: TGTGCCAGCAGCTTGGGGAGAGGGGGTCAAGAGACCCAGTACTTC.

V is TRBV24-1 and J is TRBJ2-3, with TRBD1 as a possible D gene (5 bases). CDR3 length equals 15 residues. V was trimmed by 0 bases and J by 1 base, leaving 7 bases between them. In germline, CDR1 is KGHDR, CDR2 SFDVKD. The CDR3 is CATSDLDRRTDTQYF. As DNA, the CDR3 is TGTGCCACCAGTGATTTGGACAGACGCACAGATACGCAGTATTTT.

DNA of the CDR3: TGTGCCAGCAGCTCTCCGACAGGTTATAGCAATCAGCCCCAGCATTTT. Translating gives CASSSPTGYSNQPQHF. V usage is TRBV11-3 and J usage is TRBJ1-5; possible D gene TRBD1, 6 bases. The germline V gene has CDR1 SGHNT and CDR2 YENEEA. The ends were cut back, 4 bases at V and 0 bases at J, with 13 bases in the middle. There are 16 residues in the CDR3. Using reference TRBV11-3 and TRBJ1-5 for the parts outside the CDR3, the full variable domain is EAGVVQSPRYKIIEKKQPVAFWCNPISGHNTLYWYLQNLGQGPELLIRYENEEAVDDSQLPKDRFSAERLKGVDSTLKIQPAELGDSAVYLCASSSPTGYSNQPQHFGDGTRLSIL.

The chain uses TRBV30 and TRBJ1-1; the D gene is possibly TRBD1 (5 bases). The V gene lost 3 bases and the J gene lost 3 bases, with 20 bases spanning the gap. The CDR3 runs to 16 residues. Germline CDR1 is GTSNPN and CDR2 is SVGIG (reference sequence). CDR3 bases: TGTGCCTGGAGGTGGGGGTTAGGGAAACGGGACACTGAAGCTTTCTTT. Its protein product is CAWRWGLGKRDTEAFF.